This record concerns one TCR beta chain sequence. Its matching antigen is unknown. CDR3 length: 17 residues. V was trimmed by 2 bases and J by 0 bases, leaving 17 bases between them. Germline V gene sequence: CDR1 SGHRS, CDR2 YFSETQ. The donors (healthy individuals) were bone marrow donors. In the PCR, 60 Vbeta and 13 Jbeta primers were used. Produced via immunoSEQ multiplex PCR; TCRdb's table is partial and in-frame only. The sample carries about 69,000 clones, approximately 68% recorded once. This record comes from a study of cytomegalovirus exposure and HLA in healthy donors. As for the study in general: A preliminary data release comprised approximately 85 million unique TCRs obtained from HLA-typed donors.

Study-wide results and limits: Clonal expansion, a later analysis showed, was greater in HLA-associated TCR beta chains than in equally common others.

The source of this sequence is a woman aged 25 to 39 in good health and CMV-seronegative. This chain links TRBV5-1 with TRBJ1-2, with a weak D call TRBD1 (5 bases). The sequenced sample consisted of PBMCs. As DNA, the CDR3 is TGCGCCAGCAGCTTCGAGACAGATCAACCTTCTAACTATGGCTACACCTTC. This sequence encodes CASSFETDQPSNYGYTF.